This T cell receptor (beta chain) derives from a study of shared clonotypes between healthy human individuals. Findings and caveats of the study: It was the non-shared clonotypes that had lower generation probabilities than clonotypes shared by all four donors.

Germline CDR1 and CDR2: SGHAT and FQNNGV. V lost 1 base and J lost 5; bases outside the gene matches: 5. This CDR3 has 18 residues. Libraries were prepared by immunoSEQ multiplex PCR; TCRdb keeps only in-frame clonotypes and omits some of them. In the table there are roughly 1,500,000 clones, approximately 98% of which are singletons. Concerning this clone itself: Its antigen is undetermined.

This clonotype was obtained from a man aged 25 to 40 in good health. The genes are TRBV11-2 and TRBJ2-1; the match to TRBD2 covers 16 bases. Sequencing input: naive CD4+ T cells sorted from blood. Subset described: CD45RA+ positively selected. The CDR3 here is CASSLVPGLAGGNNEQFF. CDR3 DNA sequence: TGTGCCAGCAGCTTAGTTCCGGGACTAGCGGGAGGGAACAATGAGCAGTTCTTC.